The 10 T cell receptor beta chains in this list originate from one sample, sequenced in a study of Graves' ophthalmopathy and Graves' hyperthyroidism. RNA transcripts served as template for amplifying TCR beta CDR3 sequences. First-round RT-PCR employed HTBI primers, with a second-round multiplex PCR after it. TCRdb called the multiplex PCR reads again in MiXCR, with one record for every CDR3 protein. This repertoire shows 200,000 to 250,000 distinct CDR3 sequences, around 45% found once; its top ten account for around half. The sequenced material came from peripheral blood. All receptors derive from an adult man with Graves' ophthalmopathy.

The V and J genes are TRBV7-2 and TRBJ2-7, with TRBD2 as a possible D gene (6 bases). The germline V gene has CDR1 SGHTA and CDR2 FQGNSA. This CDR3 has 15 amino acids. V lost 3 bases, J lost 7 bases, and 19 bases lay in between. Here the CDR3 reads CASSFQTDGGREQYF. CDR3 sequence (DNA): TGTGCCAGCAGCTTTCAAACAGATGGGGGGAGAGAGCAGTACTTC.

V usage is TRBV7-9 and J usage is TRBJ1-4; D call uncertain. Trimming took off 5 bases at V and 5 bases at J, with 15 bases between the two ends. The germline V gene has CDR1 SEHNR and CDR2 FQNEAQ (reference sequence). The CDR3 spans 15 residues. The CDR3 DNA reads TGTGCCAGCAGCACCCCTAAGGGCTACAATGAAAAACTGTTTTTT. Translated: CASSTPKGYNEKLFF.

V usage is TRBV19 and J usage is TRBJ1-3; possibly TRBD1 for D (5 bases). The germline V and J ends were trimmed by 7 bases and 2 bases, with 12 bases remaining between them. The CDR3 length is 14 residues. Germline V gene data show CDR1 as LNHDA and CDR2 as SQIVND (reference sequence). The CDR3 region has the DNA TGTGCCAGTACCAGCGCGGGGGCTGGAAACACCATATATTTT. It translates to CASTSAGAGNTIYF.

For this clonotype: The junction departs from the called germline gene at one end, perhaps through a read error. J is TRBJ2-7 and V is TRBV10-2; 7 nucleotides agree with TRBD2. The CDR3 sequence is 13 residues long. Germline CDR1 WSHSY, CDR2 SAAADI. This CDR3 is CASPSGYPYEQYF. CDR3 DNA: TGTGCCAGCCCTAGCGGCTACCCCTACGAGCAGTACTTC.

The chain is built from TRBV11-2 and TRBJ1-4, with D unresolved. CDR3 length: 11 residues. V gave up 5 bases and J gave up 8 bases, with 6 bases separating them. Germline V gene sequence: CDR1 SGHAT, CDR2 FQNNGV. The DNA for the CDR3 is TGTGCCAGCAGCATTGGGGAAAAACTGTTTTTT. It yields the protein CASSIGEKLFF.

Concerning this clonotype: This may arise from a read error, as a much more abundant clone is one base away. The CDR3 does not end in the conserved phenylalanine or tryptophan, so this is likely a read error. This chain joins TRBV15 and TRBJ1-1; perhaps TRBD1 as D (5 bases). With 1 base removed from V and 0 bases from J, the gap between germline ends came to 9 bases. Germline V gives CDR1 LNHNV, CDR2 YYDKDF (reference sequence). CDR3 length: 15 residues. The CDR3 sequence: CATSRVAGLNTEAFL. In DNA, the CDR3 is TGTGCCACCAGCAGAGTTGCAGGGTTGAACACTGAAGCTTTCCTT.

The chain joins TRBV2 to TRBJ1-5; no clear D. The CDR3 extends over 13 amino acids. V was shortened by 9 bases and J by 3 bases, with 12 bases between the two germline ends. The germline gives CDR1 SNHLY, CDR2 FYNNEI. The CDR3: CASSGSPNQPQHF. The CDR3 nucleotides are TGTGCCAGTTCGGGGAGTCCCAATCAGCCCCAGCATTTT.

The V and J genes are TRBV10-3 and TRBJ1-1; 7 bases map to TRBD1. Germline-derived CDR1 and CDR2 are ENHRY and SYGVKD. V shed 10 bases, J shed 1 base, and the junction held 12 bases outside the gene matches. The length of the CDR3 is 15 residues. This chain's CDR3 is CATKGQPLTNTEAFF. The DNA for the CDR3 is TGTGCCACCAAGGGACAGCCCCTCACGAACACTGAAGCTTTCTTT.

The CDR3 DNA is TGTGCCAGCAGTCTGACAGGGGTCGGCTACACCTTC. It specifies CASSLTGVGYTF. The rearrangement uses TRBV12-3 or TRBV12-4 and TRBJ1-2; 8 positions match TRBD1. The CDR3 spans 12 residues. The junction had 4 bases not matched to a gene; V was cut back by 5 bases and J by 8 bases.

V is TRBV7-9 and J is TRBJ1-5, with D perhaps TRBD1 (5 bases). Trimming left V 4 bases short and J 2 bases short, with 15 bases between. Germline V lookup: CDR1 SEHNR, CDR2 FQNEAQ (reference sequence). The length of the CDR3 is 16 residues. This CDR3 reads CASSSLGRFGNQPQHF. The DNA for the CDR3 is TGTGCCAGCAGCTCTCTGGGGCGGTTCGGCAATCAGCCCCAGCATTTT.